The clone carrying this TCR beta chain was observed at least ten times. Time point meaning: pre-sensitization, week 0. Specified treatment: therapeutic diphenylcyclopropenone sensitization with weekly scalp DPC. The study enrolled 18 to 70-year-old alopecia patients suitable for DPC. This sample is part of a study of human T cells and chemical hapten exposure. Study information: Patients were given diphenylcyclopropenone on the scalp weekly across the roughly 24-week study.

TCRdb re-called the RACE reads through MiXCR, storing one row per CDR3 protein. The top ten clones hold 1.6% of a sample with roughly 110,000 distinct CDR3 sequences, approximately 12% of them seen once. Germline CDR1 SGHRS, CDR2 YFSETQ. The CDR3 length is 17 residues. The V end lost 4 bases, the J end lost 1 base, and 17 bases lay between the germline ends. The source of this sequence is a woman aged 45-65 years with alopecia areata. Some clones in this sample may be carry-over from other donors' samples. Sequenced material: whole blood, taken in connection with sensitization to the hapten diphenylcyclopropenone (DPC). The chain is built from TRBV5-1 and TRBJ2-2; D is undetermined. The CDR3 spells CASSLLPPGQNTGELFF. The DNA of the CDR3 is TGCGCCAGCAGCCTCCTGCCGCCCGGCCAGAACACCGGGGAGCTGTTTTTT.